This T cell receptor beta chain was sequenced in a study of technical replicates of blood from a handful of donors (TCRdb year 2017). Receptors were amplified or captured by the immunoSEQ multiplex PCR assay. TCRdb retrieved this table from immuneACCESS and kept in-frame rearrangements only. Not all clones are present; in checked studies, unresolved V genes account for under half, and no reason is known for the remainder. The sample table shows roughly 70,000 clones, and approximately 96% are seen once. The ten largest clones represent about 0.4% of the sample. On this clone itself: Which antigen it targets is not known. Base qualities were left out, and no much larger clone turns up one base away.

Taken from the germline V gene (reference sequence), the CDR1 and CDR2 loops are LNHDA and SQIVND. From the cysteine through the phenylalanine, the CDR3 covers 14 amino acids. The retained sequence is limited to the CDR3, 42 bases, with the frame set at the first base. A distance of 11 bases separates the germline ends of V and J, which lose 2 bases and 4 bases respectively. The source is a human donor in good health. The chain was built from TRBV19 and TRBJ1-1; TRBD1 is a possible D gene, resting on 5 matching bases. Sequenced material: T cells isolated from PBMCs. The DNA is TGTGCCAGTAGTATAACACAGGTGCCCACTGAAGCTTTCTTT. Its amino acids are CASSITQVPTEAFF.